This T cell receptor (beta chain) was recovered during a study of OX40 agonist ivuxolimab in advanced cancers. Study summary: Each patient was given ivuxolimab into a vein every 2 weeks, at 0.01 to 10 mg/kg. Hepatocellular carcinoma, melanoma, renal cell or head and neck cancer was diagnosed in the dose-escalation patients.

Libraries were prepared by immunoSEQ multiplex PCR; TCRdb keeps only in-frame clonotypes and omits some of them. The repertoire holds more than 13,000 clones, with 80% as singletons. Concerning this clone: The identical CDR3 is also encoded by other nucleotide sequences in the sample.

Germline V CDR1 and CDR2: SEHNR, FQNEAQ (reference sequence). V was shortened by 11 bases and J by 4 bases, with 14 bases between the two germline ends. This CDR3 has 12 residues. The chain couples TRBV7-9 to TRBJ1-1, with D maybe TRBD1 (6 bases). Sequenced material: CD4+ or CD8+ T cells sorted from blood, taken in a trial of the OX40 agonist ivuxolimab. The receptor comes from an adult with an advanced solid tumor such as melanoma, head and neck, liver or kidney cancer. CDR3 sequence: CAGGRGATEAFF. The CDR3 DNA follows: TGTGCCGGGGGTCGGGGGGCCACTGAAGCTTTCTTT.